Each of the 28 T cell receptor beta chains below was sequenced from the same sample in a study of identifying expanded T cells in peripheral blood. Profiled with immunoSEQ multiplex PCR; TCRdb holds only in-frame clones, not every one. The sample carries 51,000 or so clones, approximately 79% recorded once. The sequenced material came from blood. The receptors derive from a person aged 18 to 75 in good health.

The V call is TRBV29-1, the J call TRBJ2-5; D unresolved. V lost 4 bases and J 5 bases, leaving 20 bases between the germline ends. CDR1 and CDR2 from the germline V gene are SQVTM and ANQGSEA. This CDR3 is 15 amino acids long. The CDR3: CSVAPPTTADETQYF. The CDR3 region has the DNA TGCAGCGTTGCTCCGCCCACGACCGCGGACGAGACCCAGTACTTC.

Details on this clone: A junction end diverges from the germline sequence, so it may reflect a read error. This chain connects TRBV5-5 to TRBJ1-1; no clear D. This CDR3 is 13 amino acids long. Germline V gene sequence: CDR1 SGHKS, CDR2 YYEKEE (reference sequence). In nucleotides, the CDR3 is TGTGCCAGCAGCTTACAGATCAACACTGAGGCTTTCTTT. This encodes CASSLQINTEAFF.

This sequence joins TRBV18 and TRBJ1-1; D remains unclear. Looked up from germline, CDR1 is KGHSH and CDR2 is LQKENI. The CDR3 spans 15 residues. Trimming pared 3 bases from V and 0 bases from J, leaving 11 bases between. In DNA form, the CDR3 reads TGTGCCAGCTCACCCGGGGTTCACATGAACACTGAAGCTTTCTTT. Translating gives CASSPGVHMNTEAFF.

This clone was picked up one time. The chain uses TRBV5-4 and TRBJ1-1, with 7 bases aligning to TRBD1. The germline V gene has CDR1 SGHNT and CDR2 YYREEE (reference sequence). The CDR3 runs 13 residues. Trimming at V came to 5 bases and at J to 3 bases, leaving 4 bases not matched to a gene. The CDR3 nucleotides are TGTGCCAGCAGTGGGGGACAGTACACTGAAGCTTTCTTT. This encodes CASSGGQYTEAFF. Full variable domain (missing parts from reference TRBV5-4 and TRBJ1-1): ETGVTQSPTHLIKTRGQQVTLRCSSQSGHNTVSWYQQALGQGPQFIFQYYREEENGRGNFPPRFSGLQFPNYSSELNVNALELDDSALYLCASSGGQYTEAFFGQGTRLTVV.

This clone was seen just once. The chain combines TRBV21-1 with TRBJ2-7; TRBD2, the table's D call, lacks a check against the DNA. TRBV21-1 is an annotated pseudogene. This CDR3 is 22 amino acids long. The CDR3 loop reads CASSNDHAGHGNGGRGYYEQYV. The CDR3 coding sequence is TGTGCCAGCAGCAACGACCATGCGGGACACGGAAACGGTGGGAGGGGGTACTACGAGCAGTACGTC.

This clone appeared once. The gene calls are TRBV6-6 and TRBJ2-7; 10 bases fit TRBD1. The germline CDR1 and CDR2 sequences are MNHNY and SVGAGI (reference sequence). The J segment lost 1 base and the V segment lost 6 bases, leaving 3 bases of the junction unmatched. This CDR3 has 14 residues. The CDR3 reads CASRSDRGSYEQYV. The CDR3 bases are TGTGCCAGCAGATCGGACAGGGGGTCCTACGAGCAGTACGTC.

V is TRBV6-1 and J is TRBJ2-1; 16 nucleotides align to TRBD2. There are 20 residues in the CDR3. Germline values: CDR1 MNHNS, CDR2 SASEGT. With V trimmed by 4 bases and J by 5 bases, 14 bases remained unmatched. The CDR3 spells CASSGPFPGLAGGRDNEQFF. DNA for the CDR3: TGTGCCAGCAGTGGTCCCTTCCCGGGACTAGCGGGGGGGCGAGACAATGAGCAGTTCTTC.

The V call is TRBV18, the J call TRBJ2-7, with 10 bases aligning to TRBD1. Germline loops: CDR1 KGHSH, CDR2 LQKENI. V lost 5 bases and J lost 6; bases outside the gene matches: 4. The CDR3 has 13 residues. CDR3 DNA: TGTGCCAGCTCATCCCGGGACAGGGGCGAGCAGTACGTC. It is translated as CASSSRDRGEQYV.

The chain joins TRBV5-4 to TRBJ1-6; a possible D gene is TRBD1 (5 bases). The CDR3 sequence is 13 residues long. Trimming left V 7 bases short and J 4 bases short, with 9 bases between. The germline V gene has CDR1 SGHNT and CDR2 YYREEE (reference sequence). The CDR3 protein is CASHDSYNSPLHF. DNA for the CDR3: TGTGCCAGCCACGACAGTTATAATTCACCCCTCCACTTT.

The J gene is TRBJ2-5, the V gene TRBV7-2; 7 bases line up with TRBD1. CDR1 and CDR2 (germline): SGHTA, FQGNSA. The CDR3 spans 13 residues. After removal of 5 bases from V and 5 bases from J, the junction contained 5 bases not matched to a gene. CDR3 nucleotide sequence: TGTGCCAGCAGCCCCCCCAGGGGGGAGACCCAGTACTTC. Protein product: CASSPPRGETQYF.

The J gene is TRBJ2-5, the V gene TRBV7-7, with unresolved D. Deletions cut 1 base from V and 3 bases from J, with 6 bases between. Germline CDR1 and CDR2: SSHAT and FNYEAQ (reference sequence). The CDR3 sequence is 13 residues long. In DNA, the CDR3 is TGTGCCAGCAGCTTAGGGGCGGAAGAGACCCAGTACTTC. Its protein is CASSLGAEETQYF.

J is TRBJ2-7 and V is TRBV30, with 7 bases fitting TRBD2. The CDR3 totals 15 residues. The trim removed 3 bases at V and 6 bases at J, leaving 14 bases unmatched. Germline V gene lookup returns CDR1 GTSNPN and CDR2 SVGIG (reference sequence). The CDR3 sequence: CAWSRGGRLSGEQYV. The DNA for the CDR3 is TGTGCCTGGAGCCGGGGAGGGCGTTTGAGTGGCGAGCAGTACGTC.

The chain employs TRBV29-1 and TRBJ1-1; possibly TRBD1 for D (6 bases). The CDR3 loop spans 11 amino acids. Per the germline V gene, CDR1 is SQVTM and CDR2 is ANQGSEA. With 2 bases removed from V and 14 bases from J, the gap between germline ends came to 15 bases. This CDR3 reads CSVESGQLRFF. CDR3 nucleotide sequence: TGCAGCGTTGAATCCGGACAGCTTCGGTTCTTT.

The chain is built from TRBV28 and TRBJ2-1, with 10 bases fitting TRBD2. The CDR3 is made up of 15 amino acids. V lost 4 bases to trimming and J lost 3 bases; unmatched junction nucleotides: 3. Germline V gives CDR1 MDHEN, CDR2 SYDVKM. The CDR3 DNA follows: TGTGCCAGCAGTTCAGCGGGAGGGTTCTACAATGAGCAGTTCTTC. This gives the protein CASSSAGGFYNEQFF.

The rearrangement links TRBV5-1 to TRBJ2-1; 7 bases line up with TRBD1. The CDR3 has 15 amino acids. Per the germline V gene, CDR1 is SGHRS and CDR2 is YFSETQ. J lost 6 bases, V lost 0 bases, and 6 bases had no gene match. The CDR3 spells CASSLAPTGFNEQFF. The DNA for the CDR3 is TGCGCCAGCAGCTTGGCCCCGACAGGGTTCAATGAGCAGTTCTTC.

The CDR3 DNA reads as TGCGCCAGCAGCCAAGAAACCGCAGGAAGCTACAATGAGCAGTTCTTC. This translates into CASSQETAGSYNEQFF. This chain joins TRBV4-1 and TRBJ2-1, with D unresolved. The CDR3 runs 16 residues. Per the germline V gene, CDR1 is MGHRA and CDR2 is YSYEKL. V dropped 0 bases and J dropped 3 bases, with 12 bases sitting between them.

CDR3 nucleotide sequence: TGCAGCGCGTGGACTAGCGGGAGTGTAACGCAGTATTTT. This sequence encodes CSAWTSGSVTQYF. The J gene is TRBJ2-3, the V gene TRBV29-1; TRBD2 agrees at 13 bases. The CDR3 loop spans 13 amino acids. J lost 9 bases, V lost 7 bases, and 7 bases had no gene match. CDR1 SQVTM and CDR2 ANQGSEA come from the germline V gene.

This sequence joins TRBV25-1 and TRBJ2-1; TRBD2 might be the D (6 bases). Trimming took 4 bases from V and 9 from J, leaving 13 bases between them. The CDR3 contains 13 residues. Germline CDR1 reads MGHDK; CDR2 reads SYGVNS. CDR3 in amino acids: CASSAPGVSEQFF. The DNA of the CDR3 is TGTGCCAGCAGTGCCCCGGGGGTGAGTGAGCAGTTCTTC.

This clone has more than one count but fewer than ten. This sequence joins TRBV5-6 and TRBJ2-7; D is unresolved. Per the germline V gene, CDR1 is SGHDT and CDR2 is YYEEEE. Between the trimmed V and J ends, which lost 0 bases and 4 bases, there was a span of 14 bases. This CDR3 has 15 amino acids. The CDR3 protein is CASSLEGSGSYEQYF. CDR3 nucleotides: TGTGCCAGCAGCTTGGAGGGATCAGGTTCGTACGAGCAGTACTTC.

The genes are TRBV30 and TRBJ1-1, with a weak D call TRBD1 (6 bases). Trimming took 2 bases from V and 0 from J, leaving 7 bases between them. The CDR3 runs 13 residues. Looked up from germline, CDR1 is GTSNPN and CDR2 is SVGIG (reference sequence). The DNA of the CDR3 is TGTGCCTGGAGTCCAGGGGTGAACACTGAAGCTTTCTTT. Its translation: CAWSPGVNTEAFF.

This chain connects TRBV15 to TRBJ2-3; the D is unclear. CDR3 length: 12 amino acids. V shed 2 bases and J shed 6 bases, with 6 bases lying between them. CDR1 is LNHNV, CDR2 YYDKDF, per germline (reference sequence). The CDR3 reads CATSRNSDTQYF. DNA for the CDR3: TGTGCCACCAGCAGAAATAGCGATACGCAGTATTTT.

The chain combines TRBV6-5 with TRBJ1-1, with D possibly being TRBD1 (5 bases). Trimming removed 6 bases at V and 4 bases at J, with 12 bases between. The CDR3 runs 13 residues. Germline CDR1 is MNHEY and CDR2 is SVGAGI. CDR3 sequence: CASRGTGVTEAFF. CDR3 DNA: TGTGCCAGCAGAGGGACGGGGGTCACTGAAGCTTTCTTT.

The chain is built from TRBV12-5 and TRBJ1-2; D is undetermined. From germline, CDR1 is LGHNT and CDR2 FRNRAP. The CDR3 contains 13 residues. The ends were cut back, 6 bases at V and 8 bases at J, with 16 bases in the middle. The chain's CDR3 is CASGPTGGSGYTF. In DNA, the CDR3 is TGTGCTAGTGGACCCACCGGTGGCTCGGGCTACACCTTC.

The chain links TRBV7-2 to TRBJ2-7; TRBD1 or TRBD2 may be the D gene (5 bases each). CDR3 length: 13 residues. The V gene's germline CDR1 is SGHTA and CDR2 FQGNSA. V shed 2 bases and J shed 5 bases, with 10 bases lying between them. The CDR3 sequence: CASSLSRGNEQYV. The CDR3 nucleotides are TGTGCCAGCAGCTTATCTCGGGGCAACGAGCAGTACGTC.

The V and J genes are TRBV4-3 and TRBJ1-2, with D perhaps matching TRBD1 (6 bases). This CDR3 spans 14 amino acids. Germline loops: CDR1 LGHNA, CDR2 YSLEER. V lost 2 bases, J lost 8 bases, and 15 bases lay in between. The CDR3: CASSQTTGLSGYTF. Written as DNA, the CDR3 is TGCGCCAGCAGCCAAACAACAGGGCTGTCGGGCTACACCTTC.

V and J are TRBV4-1 and TRBJ2-7; tentative D call: TRBD1 (6 bases). CDR3 length: 15 residues. Germline V gives CDR1 MGHRA, CDR2 YSYEKL. Trimming left V 1 base short and J 4 bases short, with 14 bases between. CDR3 sequence: CASSQATGQTYEQYF. For the CDR3, the DNA is TGCGCCAGCAGCCAAGCAACCGGACAGACTTACGAGCAGTACTTC.

The sample holds one count of this clone. The same CDR3 also results from other DNA sequences found in this sample. The V call is TRBV30, the J call TRBJ1-3, with D tentatively TRBD1 (5 bases). This CDR3 spans 15 amino acids. The germline gives CDR1 GTSNPN, CDR2 SVGIG (reference sequence). V was clipped by 3 bases and J by 0 bases, with 12 bases between them. CDR3: CAWSRDSGSGNTIYF. The CDR3 nucleotides read TGTGCCTGGAGCCGGGACTCCGGCTCTGGAAACACCATATATTTT.

The chain recombines TRBV7-2 with TRBJ1-5; D remains ambiguous. Trimming removed 1 base from V and 0 bases from J, with 7 bases in between. CDR3 length equals 15 residues. Per the germline V gene, CDR1 is SGHTA and CDR2 is FQGNSA. As DNA, the CDR3 is TGTGCCAGCAGCTTAGAAGGTATTAGCAATCAGCCCCAGCATTTT. It specifies CASSLEGISNQPQHF.